This T cell receptor (beta chain) comes out of a study of CD8+CD57+ T cells in acquired aplastic anemia. Study in general: On average, sorted CD4+ and CD8+ cells gave roughly 3 ug of DNA. Mean read depth for CD4+ cells from healthy donors was around 11 million.

Only one count was recorded for this clonotype. Antigen: not known. Overall study findings and caveats: Twenty-nine CD8+ CDR3 sequences were shared between patients and controls. In CD8+ cells, Simpson's diversity showed no significant difference between patients and controls.

Genomic DNA was employed as the template in profiling TCR beta VDJ and CDR3. TCRdb called the reads again in MiXCR, with one record for every CDR3 protein. The sample shows about 400,000 distinct CDR3 sequences, 65% to 75% of them seen only once. V lost 5 bases to trimming and J lost 10 bases, with 11 bases between them. Germline V CDR1 and CDR2: DFQATT, SNEGSKA (reference sequence). The length of the CDR3 is 11 residues. Source material: sorted CD4+, CD8+, or CD8+CD57+ T cells (not recorded which) from PBMCs. The chain employs TRBV20-1 and TRBJ1-4; no definite D call. The sequence derives from a human donor in good health, serving as a control. CDR3 sequence (DNA): TGCAGTGCTCAATTAGCGGGAAAACTGTTTTTT. Translated: CSAQLAGKLFF.